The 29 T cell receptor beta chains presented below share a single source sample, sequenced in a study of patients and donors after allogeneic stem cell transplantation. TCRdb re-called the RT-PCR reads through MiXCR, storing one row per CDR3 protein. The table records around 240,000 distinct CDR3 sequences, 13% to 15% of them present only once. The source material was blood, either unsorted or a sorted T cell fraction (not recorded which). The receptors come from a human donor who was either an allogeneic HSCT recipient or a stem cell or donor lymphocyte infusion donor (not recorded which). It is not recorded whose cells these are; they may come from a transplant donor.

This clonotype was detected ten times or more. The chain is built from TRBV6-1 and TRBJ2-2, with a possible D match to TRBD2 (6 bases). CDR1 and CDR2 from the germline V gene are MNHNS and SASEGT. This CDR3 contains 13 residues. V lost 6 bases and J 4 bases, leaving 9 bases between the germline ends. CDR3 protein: CASRRGGTGELFF. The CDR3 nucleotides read TGTGCCAGCAGGCGGGGAGGCACCGGGGAGCTGTTTTTT.

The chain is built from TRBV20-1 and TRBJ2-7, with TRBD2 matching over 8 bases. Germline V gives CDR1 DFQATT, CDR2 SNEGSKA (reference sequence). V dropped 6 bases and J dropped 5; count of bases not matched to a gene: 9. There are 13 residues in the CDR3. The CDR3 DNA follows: TGCAGTGCCGGGGGGGGGACCCGGAACGAGCAGTACTTC. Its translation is CSAGGGTRNEQYF.

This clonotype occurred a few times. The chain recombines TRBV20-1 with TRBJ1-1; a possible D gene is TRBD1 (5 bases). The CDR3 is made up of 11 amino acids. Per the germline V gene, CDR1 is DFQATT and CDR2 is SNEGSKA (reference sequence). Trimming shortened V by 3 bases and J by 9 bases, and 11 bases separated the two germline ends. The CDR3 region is CSASGPGQAFF. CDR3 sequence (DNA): TGCAGTGCTAGCGGTCCGGGGCAAGCTTTCTTT.

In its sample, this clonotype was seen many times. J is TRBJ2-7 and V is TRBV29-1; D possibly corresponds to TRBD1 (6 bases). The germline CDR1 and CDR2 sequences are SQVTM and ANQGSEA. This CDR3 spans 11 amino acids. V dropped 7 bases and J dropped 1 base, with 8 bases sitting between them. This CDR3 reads CSAQGSYEQYF. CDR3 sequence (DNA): TGCAGCGCTCAGGGGTCCTACGAGCAGTACTTC.

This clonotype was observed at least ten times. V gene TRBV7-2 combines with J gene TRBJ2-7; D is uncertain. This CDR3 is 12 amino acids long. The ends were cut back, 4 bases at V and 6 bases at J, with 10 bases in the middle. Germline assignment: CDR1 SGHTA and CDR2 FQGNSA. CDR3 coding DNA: TGTGCCAGCAGCTCTGACATAGGCGAGCAGTACTTC. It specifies CASSSDIGEQYF.

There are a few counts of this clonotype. Written as DNA, the CDR3 is TGCAGTGCTAAAACGCAGGGTTTCAACACTGAAGCTTTCTTT. Translating gives CSAKTQGFNTEAFF. The rearrangement uses TRBV20-1 and TRBJ1-1; D is possibly TRBD1 (5 bases). With 4 bases removed from V and 2 bases from J, the gap between germline ends came to 14 bases. The CDR3 sequence is 14 residues long. Germline assignment: CDR1 DFQATT and CDR2 SNEGSKA (reference sequence).

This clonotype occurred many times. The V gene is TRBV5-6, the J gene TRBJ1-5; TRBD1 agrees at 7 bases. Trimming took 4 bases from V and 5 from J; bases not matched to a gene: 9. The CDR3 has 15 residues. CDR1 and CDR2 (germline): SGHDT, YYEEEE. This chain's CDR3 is CASSGGRGLHQPQHF. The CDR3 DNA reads TGTGCCAGCAGCGGGGGTAGGGGGCTACATCAGCCCCAGCATTTT.

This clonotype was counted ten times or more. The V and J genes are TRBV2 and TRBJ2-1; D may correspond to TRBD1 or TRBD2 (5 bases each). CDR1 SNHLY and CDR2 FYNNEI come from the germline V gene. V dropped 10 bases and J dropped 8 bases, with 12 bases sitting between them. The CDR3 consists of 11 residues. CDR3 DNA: TGTGCCACCCGGGTGGGGGATGAGCAGTTCTTC. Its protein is CATRVGDEQFF.

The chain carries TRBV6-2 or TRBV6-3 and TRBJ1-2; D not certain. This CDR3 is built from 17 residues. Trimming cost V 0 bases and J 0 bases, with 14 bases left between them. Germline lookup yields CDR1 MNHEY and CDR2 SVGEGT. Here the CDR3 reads CASSYSSGSDANYGYTF. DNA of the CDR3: TGTGCCAGCAGTTACTCGAGCGGTAGTGACGCTAACTATGGCTACACCTTC.

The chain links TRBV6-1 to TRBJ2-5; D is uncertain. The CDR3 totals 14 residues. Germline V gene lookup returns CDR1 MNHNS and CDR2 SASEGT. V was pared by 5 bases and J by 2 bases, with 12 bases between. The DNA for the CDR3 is TGTGCCAGCAGTCCCGGCGATTCACAAGAGACCCAGTACTTC. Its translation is CASSPGDSQETQYF.

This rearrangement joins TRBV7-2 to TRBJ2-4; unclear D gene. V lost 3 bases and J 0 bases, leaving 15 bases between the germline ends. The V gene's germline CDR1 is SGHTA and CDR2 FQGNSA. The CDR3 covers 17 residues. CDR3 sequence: CASSFRQDELAKNIQYF. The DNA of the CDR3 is TGTGCCAGCAGCTTCAGGCAGGATGAACTAGCCAAAAACATTCAGTACTTC.

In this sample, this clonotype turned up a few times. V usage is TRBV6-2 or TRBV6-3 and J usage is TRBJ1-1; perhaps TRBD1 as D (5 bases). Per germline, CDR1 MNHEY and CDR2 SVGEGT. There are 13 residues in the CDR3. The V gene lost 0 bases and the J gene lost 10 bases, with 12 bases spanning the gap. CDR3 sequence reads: CASSYSFPRVAFF. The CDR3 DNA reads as TGTGCCAGCAGTTACTCTTTTCCCAGGGTAGCTTTCTTT.

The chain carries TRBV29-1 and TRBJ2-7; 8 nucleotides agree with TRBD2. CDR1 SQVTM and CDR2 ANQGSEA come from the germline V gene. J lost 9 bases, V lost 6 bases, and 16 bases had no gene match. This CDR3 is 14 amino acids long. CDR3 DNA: TGCAGCGTCCTAGGAGTGGTAGCGGGATCGGGGCAGTACTTC. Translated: CSVLGVVAGSGQYF.

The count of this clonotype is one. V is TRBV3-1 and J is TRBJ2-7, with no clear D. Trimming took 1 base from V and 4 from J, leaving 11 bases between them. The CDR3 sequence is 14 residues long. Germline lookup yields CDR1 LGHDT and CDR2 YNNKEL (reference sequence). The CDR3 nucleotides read TGTGCCAGCAGCCAAGTTGTAAGTTTTTACGAGCAGTACTTC. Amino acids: CASSQVVSFYEQYF.

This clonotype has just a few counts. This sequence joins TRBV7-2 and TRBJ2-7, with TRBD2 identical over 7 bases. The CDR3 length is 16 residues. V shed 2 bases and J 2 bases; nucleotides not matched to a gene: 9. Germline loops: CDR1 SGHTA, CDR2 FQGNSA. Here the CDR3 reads CASSLSSVAGTYEQYF. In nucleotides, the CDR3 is TGTGCCAGCAGCTTAAGTAGTGTAGCGGGTACCTACGAGCAGTACTTC. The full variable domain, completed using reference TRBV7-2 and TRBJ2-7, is GAGVSQSPSNKVTEKGKDVELRCDPISGHTALYWYRQSLGQGLEFLIYFQGNSAPDKSGLPSDRFSAERTGGSVSTLTIQRTQQEDSAVYLCASSLSSVAGTYEQYFGPGTRLTVT.

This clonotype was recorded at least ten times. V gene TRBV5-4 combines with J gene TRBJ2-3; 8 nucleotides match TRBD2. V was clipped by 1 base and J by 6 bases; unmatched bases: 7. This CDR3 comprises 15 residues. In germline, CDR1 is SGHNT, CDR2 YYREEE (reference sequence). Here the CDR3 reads CASSLLAGIDDTQYF. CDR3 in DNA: TGTGCCAGCAGCTTGTTAGCGGGGATTGATGATACGCAGTATTTT. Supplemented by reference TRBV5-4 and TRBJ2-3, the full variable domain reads ETGVTQSPTHLIKTRGQQVTLRCSSQSGHNTVSWYQQALGQGPQFIFQYYREEENGRGNFPPRFSGLQFPNYSSELNVNALELDDSALYLCASSLLAGIDDTQYFGPGTRLTVL.

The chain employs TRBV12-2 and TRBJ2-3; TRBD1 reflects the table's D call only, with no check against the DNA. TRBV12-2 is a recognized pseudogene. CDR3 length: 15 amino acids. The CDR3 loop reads CASRLEGESTDTQYF. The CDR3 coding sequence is TGTGCAAGTCGCTTAGAGGGGGAGAGCACAGATACGCAGTATTTT.

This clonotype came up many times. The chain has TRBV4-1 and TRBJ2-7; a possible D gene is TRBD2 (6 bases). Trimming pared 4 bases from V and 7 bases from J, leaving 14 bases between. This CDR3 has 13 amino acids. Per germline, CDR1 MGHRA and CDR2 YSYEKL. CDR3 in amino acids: CASSLGGRSEQYF. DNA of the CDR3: TGCGCCAGCAGCCTCGGAGGGCGGAGTGAGCAGTACTTC.

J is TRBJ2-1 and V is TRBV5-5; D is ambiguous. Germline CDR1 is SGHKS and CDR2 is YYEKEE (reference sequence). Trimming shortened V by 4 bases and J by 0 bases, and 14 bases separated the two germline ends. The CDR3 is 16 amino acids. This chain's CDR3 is CASSPIFLSSYNEQFF. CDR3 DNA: TGTGCCAGCAGCCCGATCTTCCTGAGCTCCTACAATGAGCAGTTCTTC.

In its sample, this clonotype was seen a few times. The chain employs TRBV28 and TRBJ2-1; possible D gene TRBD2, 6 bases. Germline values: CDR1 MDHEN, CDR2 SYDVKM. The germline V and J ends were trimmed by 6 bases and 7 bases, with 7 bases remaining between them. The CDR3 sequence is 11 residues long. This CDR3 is CASRGGNEQFF. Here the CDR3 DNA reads TGTGCCAGCAGAGGAGGGAATGAGCAGTTCTTC.

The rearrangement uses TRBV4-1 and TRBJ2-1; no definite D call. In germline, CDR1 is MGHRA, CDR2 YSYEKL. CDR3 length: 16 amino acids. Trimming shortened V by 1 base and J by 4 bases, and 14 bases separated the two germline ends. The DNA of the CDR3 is TGCGCCAGCAGCCAAGTGGGGATATCTTATTACAATGAGCAGTTCTTC. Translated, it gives CASSQVGISYYNEQFF.

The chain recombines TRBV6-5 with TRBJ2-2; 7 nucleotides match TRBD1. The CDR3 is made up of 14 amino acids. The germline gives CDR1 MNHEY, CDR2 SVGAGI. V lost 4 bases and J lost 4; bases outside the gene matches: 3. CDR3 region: CASSSGQLTGELFF. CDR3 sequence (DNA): TGTGCCAGCAGTTCGGGACAGCTCACCGGGGAGCTGTTTTTT.

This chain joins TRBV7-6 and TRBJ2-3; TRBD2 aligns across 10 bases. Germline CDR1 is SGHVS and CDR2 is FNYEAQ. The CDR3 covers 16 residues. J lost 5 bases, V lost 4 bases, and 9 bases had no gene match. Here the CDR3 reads CASSSLAGFEGDTQYF. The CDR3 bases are TGTGCCAGCAGCTCACTAGCGGGGTTTGAGGGAGATACGCAGTATTTT.

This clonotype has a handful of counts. CDR3 amino acids: CASSLREGLYEQYF. In DNA form, the CDR3 reads TGTGCCAGCAGTTTGAGGGAGGGCCTCTACGAGCAGTACTTC. The chain couples TRBV27 to TRBJ2-7, with TRBD2 identical over 7 bases. CDR3 length equals 14 residues. Germline V gives CDR1 MNHEY, CDR2 SMNVEV (reference sequence). V lost 3 bases to trimming and J lost 3 bases; unmatched junction nucleotides: 5.

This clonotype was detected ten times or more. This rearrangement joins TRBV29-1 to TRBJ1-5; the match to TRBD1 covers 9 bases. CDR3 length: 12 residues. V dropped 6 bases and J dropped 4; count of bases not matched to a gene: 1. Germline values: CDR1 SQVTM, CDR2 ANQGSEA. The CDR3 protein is CSVGTGNQPQHF. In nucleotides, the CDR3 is TGCAGCGTCGGGACAGGGAATCAGCCCCAGCATTTT.

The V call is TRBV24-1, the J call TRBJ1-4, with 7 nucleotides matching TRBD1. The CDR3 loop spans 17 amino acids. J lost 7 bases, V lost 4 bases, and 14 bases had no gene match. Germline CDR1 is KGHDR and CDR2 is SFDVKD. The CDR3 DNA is TGTGCCACCAGTGACCCCACCCCCGGGGCAGGGGGTGAAAAACTGTTTTTT. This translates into CATSDPTPGAGGEKLFF.

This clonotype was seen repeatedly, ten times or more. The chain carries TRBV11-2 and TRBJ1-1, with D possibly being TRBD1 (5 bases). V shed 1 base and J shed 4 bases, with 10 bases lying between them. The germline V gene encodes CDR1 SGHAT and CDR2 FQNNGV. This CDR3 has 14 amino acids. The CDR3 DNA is TGTGCCAGCAGCTTAGTTACAGGCCCCACTGAAGCTTTCTTT. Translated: CASSLVTGPTEAFF.

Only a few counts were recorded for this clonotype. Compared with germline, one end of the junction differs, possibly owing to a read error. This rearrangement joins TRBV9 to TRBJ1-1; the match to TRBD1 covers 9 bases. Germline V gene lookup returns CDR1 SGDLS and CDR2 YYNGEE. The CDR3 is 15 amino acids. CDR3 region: CASNVQGASDTEAFF. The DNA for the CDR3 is TGTGCCAGCAACGTACAGGGGGCGTCGGACACTGAAGCTTTCTTT. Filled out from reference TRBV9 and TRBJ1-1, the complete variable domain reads DSGVTQTPKHLITATGQRVTLRCSPRSGDLSVYWYQQSLDQGLQFLIQYYNGEERAKGNILERFSAQQFPDLHSELNLSSLELGDSALYFCASNVQGASDTEAFFGQGTRLTVV.

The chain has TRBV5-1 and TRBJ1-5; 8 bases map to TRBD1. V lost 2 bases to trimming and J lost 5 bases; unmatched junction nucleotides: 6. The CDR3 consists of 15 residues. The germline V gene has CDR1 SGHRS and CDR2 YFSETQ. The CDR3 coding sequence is TGCGCCAGCAGCTTTACAGGGGGTGCGTATCAGCCCCAGCATTTT. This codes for CASSFTGGAYQPQHF.